The T cell receptor beta chain under discussion was sequenced for a study of T cells in Graves' hyperthyroidism and ophthalmopathy. RNA transcripts served as the template for amplifying TCR beta CDR3 regions. The TCR CDR3 was amplified in a first-round RT-PCR using the HTBI primer set. One entry per CDR3 protein results from TCRdb running MiXCR on the multiplex PCR reads. The sample lists roughly 720,000 distinct CDR3 sequences; about 18% were seen once. This clonotype has just one count. The source is a man between 50 and 59 years old with Graves' hyperthyroidism. The sample taken for sequencing was blood.

This CDR3 is CASRLTRGLASADTQYF. DNA of the CDR3: TGCGCCAGCCGCCTAACCCGTGGACTAGCAAGCGCAGATACGCAGTATTTT. The chain employs TRBV5-1 and TRBJ2-3, with 8 bases matching TRBD2. Per germline, CDR1 SGHRS and CDR2 YFSETQ. The CDR3 covers 17 residues. V dropped 7 bases and J dropped 4; count of bases not matched to a gene: 17.